These 10 T cell receptor beta chains share one sample of origin, sequenced in a study of CD8 T cells in ankylosing spondylitis. Whole-study results and caveats: A motif of 8 or 9 highly homologous TCR beta variants was seen as apparently characteristic of ankylosing spondylitis blood.

These receptors' targets are unknown. Each CDR3 protein gets one entry after TCRdb re-called the 5' RACE reads with MiXCR. In the table there are approximately 400,000 distinct CDR3 sequences, under 20% of which are singletons. The sequenced sample was blood, either unsorted or a sorted T cell fraction (not recorded which). These receptors came from a male donor with ankylosing spondylitis.

This clonotype was detected only a few times. This chain uses TRBV4-2 with TRBJ2-1; D ambiguous. V shed 0 bases and J shed 1 base, with 10 bases lying between them. The germline gives CDR1 LGHNA, CDR2 YNFKEQ. The CDR3 runs 16 residues. The CDR3 loop is CASSQESLGSYNEQFF. Here the CDR3 DNA reads TGTGCCAGCAGCCAAGAAAGCCTTGGGTCCTACAATGAGCAGTTCTTC.

In its sample, this clonotype was seen many times. CDR3 in DNA: TGTGCCAGCAGTTTACCTAGCGGAGGAGAGACCCAGTACTTC. Amino acids: CASSLPSGGETQYF. This chain links TRBV28 with TRBJ2-5; TRBD2 agrees at 7 bases. Germline assignment: CDR1 MDHEN and CDR2 SYDVKM. Trimming at V came to 2 bases and at J to 4 bases, leaving 4 bases not matched to a gene. The CDR3 extends over 14 amino acids.

This clonotype was observed at least ten times. The rearrangement joins TRBV9 to TRBJ1-5; 8 positions agree with TRBD1. The ends lost 0 bases at V and 8 bases at J; junction bases unmatched: 7. There are 15 residues in the CDR3. Looked up from germline, CDR1 is SGDLS and CDR2 is YYNGEE. CDR3 loop: CASSVGGTGLEPQHF. CDR3 nucleotide sequence: TGTGCCAGCAGCGTAGGCGGGACAGGATTGGAGCCCCAGCATTTT.

This clonotype was picked up many times. The V gene is TRBV29-1, the J gene TRBJ1-1; TRBD1 matches 7 bases. This CDR3 has 13 amino acids. V was pared by 6 bases and J by 3 bases, with 7 bases of the junction left unmatched. Per germline, CDR1 SQVTM and CDR2 ANQGSEA. The CDR3 is CSVRQGRYTEAFF. The CDR3 DNA is TGCAGCGTGAGACAGGGCCGATACACTGAAGCTTTCTTT. Complete variable domain (other parts from reference TRBV29-1 and TRBJ1-1): SAVISQKPSRDICQRGTSLTIQCQVDSQVTMMFWYRQQPGQSLTLIATANQGSEATYESGFVIDKFPISRPNLTFSTLTVSNMSPEDSSIYLCSVRQGRYTEAFFGQGTRLTVV.

This clonotype came up many times. The chain combines TRBV15 with TRBJ2-3; TRBD1 aligns across 12 bases. Losses at the gene ends were 1 base for V and 4 bases for J; bases not matched to a gene: 3. The CDR3 totals 16 residues. Per germline, CDR1 LNHNV and CDR2 YYDKDF (reference sequence). CDR3 sequence: CATSRGGQGAADTQYF. In DNA, the CDR3 is TGTGCCACCAGCAGAGGGGGACAGGGGGCGGCAGATACGCAGTATTTT.

The gene calls are TRBV4-2 and TRBJ2-1, with D unresolved. The V and J ends lost 0 bases and 4 bases respectively, with 4 bases between them. There are 13 residues in the CDR3. Germline V gives CDR1 LGHNA, CDR2 YNFKEQ. CDR3 nucleotide sequence: TGTGCCAGCAGCCAAGAAGCGTACAATGAGCAGTTCTTC. This translates into CASSQEAYNEQFF.

The table lists this clonotype with a few counts. The CDR3 here is CASRPRNTEAFF. CDR3 in DNA: TGTGCCAGCAGGCCGAGGAACACTGAAGCTTTCTTT. This chain links TRBV12-3 or TRBV12-4 with TRBJ1-1, with D uncertain. The CDR3 totals 12 residues. Trimming removed 6 bases at V and 1 base at J, with 6 bases between.

This clonotype has only one observation. The CDR3 nucleotides are TGCAGTGCTAGGGGACAGTTTAATCAGCCCCAGCATTTT. It specifies CSARGQFNQPQHF. The rearrangement links TRBV20-1 to TRBJ1-5; the match to TRBD1 covers 7 bases. Germline CDR1 reads DFQATT; CDR2 reads SNEGSKA (reference sequence). The CDR3 has 13 residues. The trim removed 3 bases at V and 4 bases at J, leaving 3 bases unmatched.

This clonotype was recorded a few times. The rearrangement links TRBV10-3 to TRBJ2-3; D may correspond to TRBD1 or TRBD2 (6 bases each). This CDR3 comprises 16 residues. V was cut by 11 bases and J by 2 bases, with 23 bases left in between. The germline V gene has CDR1 ENHRY and CDR2 SYGVKD. The CDR3 sequence: CAPFLDGGRNTDTQYF. For the CDR3, the DNA is TGTGCCCCGTTTCTAGATGGGGGGCGTAACACAGATACGCAGTATTTT.

The V call is TRBV9, the J call TRBJ2-1; the match to TRBD2 covers 8 bases. V lost 2 bases, J lost 6 bases, and 7 bases stayed unmatched. CDR1 and CDR2 (germline): SGDLS, YYNGEE. The CDR3 spans 15 residues. CDR3 nucleotides: TGTGCCAGCAGCGTTAACGTAGCGGGAAGCAATGAGCAGTTCTTC. Its protein product is CASSVNVAGSNEQFF. Filled out from reference TRBV9 and TRBJ2-1, the complete variable domain reads DSGVTQTPKHLITATGQRVTLRCSPRSGDLSVYWYQQSLDQGLQFLIQYYNGEERAKGNILERFSAQQFPDLHSELNLSSLELGDSALYFCASSVNVAGSNEQFFGPGTRLTVL.